This T cell receptor (beta chain) was found in a study of shared clonotypes between healthy human individuals. As for the study in general: Three plates each covered CD4 naive and memory; CD8 naive two, CD8 memory one. Findings and limits, study-wide: Enrolling few donors narrowed the genetic and exposure-history diversity that was represented.

Several immunoSEQ plates received, in even portions, the genomic DNA of each subset. The protocol was immunoSEQ multiplex PCR, while the TCRdb copy is restricted to in-frame clones and leaves out a portion. The profile covers under 600,000 clones, with 97% appearing a single time and less than 0.065% taken by the ten largest. Germline-derived CDR1 and CDR2 are SGHKS and YYEKEE (reference sequence). The CDR3 has 15 amino acids. The V gene end was trimmed by 2 bases and the J gene end by 1 base; junction bases not matched to a gene: 3. In regard to this clone: Its antigen is unidentified.

The V call is TRBV5-5, the J call TRBJ2-3; 8 nucleotides match TRBD1. The sequence came from a young woman in good health. Sequenced: naive CD4+ T cells sorted from blood. Subset described: CD45RA+ positively selected. The CDR3 DNA reads TGTGCCAGCAGCTTTCTGGACAGGGGCACAGATACGCAGTATTTT. As protein: CASSFLDRGTDTQYF. Full variable domain (remainder filled in from reference TRBV5-5 and TRBJ2-3): DAGVTQSPTHLIKTRGQQVTLRCSPISGHKSVSWYQQVLGQGPQFIFQYYEKEERGRGNFPDRFSARQFPNYSSELNVNALLLGDSALYLCASSFLDRGTDTQYFGPGTRLTVL.